The 28 T cell receptor beta chains below were found in one sample sequenced in a study of cytomegalovirus exposure and HLA in healthy donors. The PCR used 60 Vbeta and 13 Jbeta primers. Some clones are missing from TCRdb's copy, which holds only in-frame ones; the method was immunoSEQ multiplex PCR. Of tens of thousands of clones in the sample, approximately 86% were seen once. Sequenced material: PBMCs. These receptors all come from a woman aged 18-35 years in good health and CMV-seropositive.

This clone was recorded a few times. J is TRBJ1-4 and V is TRBV15; tentative D call: TRBD1 (6 bases). Germline V gives CDR1 LNHNV, CDR2 YYDKDF (reference sequence). This CDR3 has 15 residues. The V and J ends lost 4 bases and 4 bases respectively, with 13 bases between them. Written as DNA, the CDR3 is TGTGCCACCAGCACTTGGACAGAAAATAATGAAAAACTGTTTTTT. This translates into CATSTWTENNEKLFF. The variable domain in full, completed from reference TRBV15 and TRBJ1-4, reads DAMVIQNPRYQVTQFGKPVTLSCSQTLNHNVMYWYQQKSSQAPKLLFHYYDKDFNNEADTPDNFQSRRPNTSFCFLDIRSPGLGDTAMYLCATSTWTENNEKLFFGSGTQLSVL.

V usage is TRBV9 and J usage is TRBJ1-4; 9 nucleotides line up with TRBD1. Trimming cost V 0 bases and J 8 bases; bases outside gene matches: 5. The CDR3 runs 15 residues. Germline assignment: CDR1 SGDLS and CDR2 YYNGEE. The CDR3 sequence: CASSVGTGGREKLFF. CDR3 nucleotide sequence: TGTGCCAGCAGCGTAGGTACAGGGGGCAGGGAAAAACTGTTTTTT.

This sequence joins TRBV4-1 and TRBJ2-1; D is possibly TRBD1 (8 bases). Trimming pared 2 bases from V and 3 bases from J, leaving 29 bases between. This CDR3 comprises 21 residues. Germline CDR1 is MGHRA and CDR2 is YSYEKL. The CDR3 bases are TGCGCCAGCAGCCAATCCACAGGGGGGGGCCCCCGGAGGGGGAACTACAATGAGCAGTTCTTC. Translation gives CASSQSTGGGPRRGNYNEQFF.

This clone was detected once. The genes are TRBV7-2 and TRBJ2-3; possible D gene TRBD1, 6 bases. This CDR3 has 13 amino acids. Deletions cut 5 bases from V and 4 bases from J, with 10 bases between. CDR1 is SGHTA and CDR2 is FQGNSA in the germline V gene. This CDR3 is CASSATGADTQYF. CDR3 in DNA: TGTGCCAGCAGCGCGACAGGTGCAGATACGCAGTATTTT.

The V call is TRBV7-3, the J call TRBJ2-1, with TRBD2 matching over 8 bases. V gave up 5 bases and J gave up 9 bases; unmatched junction bases: 12. In germline, CDR1 is SGHTA, CDR2 FQGTGA. This CDR3 has 15 residues. The CDR3 DNA reads as TGTGCCAGCAGCCTCGGACTAGCTGCACTATCTGAGCAGTTCTTC. Its protein product is CASSLGLAALSEQFF.

The rearrangement joins TRBV9 to TRBJ1-5; D is uncertain. V was shortened by 0 bases and J by 0 bases, with 4 bases between the two germline ends. Germline loops: CDR1 SGDLS, CDR2 YYNGEE. This CDR3 has 14 residues. The CDR3 DNA reads as TGTGCCAGCAGCGTAGGAGTTAGCAATCAGCCCCAGCATTTT. Translated, it gives CASSVGVSNQPQHF. The complete variable domain, with remaining parts taken from reference TRBV9 and TRBJ1-5, reads DSGVTQTPKHLITATGQRVTLRCSPRSGDLSVYWYQQSLDQGLQFLIQYYNGEERAKGNILERFSAQQFPDLHSELNLSSLELGDSALYFCASSVGVSNQPQHFGDGTRLSIL.

The CDR3, as DNA: TGTGCCAGCAGCCCCGGGACAGGGAGTAACACAGATACGCAGTATTTT. It is translated as CASSPGTGSNTDTQYF. V gene TRBV5-8 combines with J gene TRBJ2-3; TRBD1 matches 9 bases. The CDR3 has 16 residues. Germline CDR1 is SGHTS and CDR2 is YDEGEE. Trimming at V came to 4 bases and at J to 2 bases, leaving 8 bases not matched to a gene. Complete variable domain (other parts from reference TRBV5-8 and TRBJ2-3): EAGVTQSPTHLIKTRGQQATLRCSPISGHTSVYWYQQALGLGLQFLLWYDEGEERNRGNFPPRFSGRQFPNYSSELNVNALELEDSALYLCASSPGTGSNTDTQYFGPGTRLTVL.

The chain recombines TRBV10-3 with TRBJ2-3; TRBD2 matches 10 bases. This CDR3 has 17 residues. The V gene's germline CDR1 is ENHRY and CDR2 SYGVKD. V was pared by 0 bases and J by 5 bases, with 8 bases of the junction left unmatched. CDR3 nucleotide sequence: TGTGCCATCAGTGAGTCGAAAGGTCTAGCGGGAGTAGATACGCAGTATTTT. Protein sequence: CAISESKGLAGVDTQYF.

V usage is TRBV30 and J usage is TRBJ2-5, with 10 bases aligning to TRBD1. The germline CDR1 and CDR2 sequences are GTSNPN and SVGIG (reference sequence). The CDR3 is 15 residues long. With 2 bases clipped from V and 1 base from J, the junction kept 4 bases outside the gene matches. The CDR3 coding sequence is TGTGCCTGGAGTCAAGGGACAGGGGCCCAAGAGACCCAGTACTTC. It specifies CAWSQGTGAQETQYF.

The CDR3 protein is CASSLDRPGHQYNEQFF. The CDR3 nucleotides read TGTGCCAGCAGTTTGGATCGCCCGGGACACCAGTACAATGAGCAGTTCTTC. The chain carries TRBV28 and TRBJ2-1, with D possibly TRBD1 on 6 matching bases. Germline V gene data show CDR1 as MDHEN and CDR2 as SYDVKM. Trimming left V 3 bases short and J 4 bases short, with 19 bases between. This CDR3 region has 17 residues.

The sample holds a few counts of this clone. The chain is built from TRBV5-4 and TRBJ1-1, with D hard to call. Germline lookup yields CDR1 SGHNT and CDR2 YYREEE (reference sequence). CDR3 size: 13 residues. V gave up 2 bases and J gave up 7 bases, with 12 bases separating them. The CDR3 sequence: CASSFPGGVEAFF. DNA for the CDR3: TGTGCCAGCAGCTTTCCGGGAGGCGTTGAAGCTTTCTTT.

This sequence joins TRBV2 and TRBJ2-2; 7 bases agree with TRBD1. V gave up 6 bases and J gave up 2 bases; unmatched junction bases: 6. The germline V gene has CDR1 SNHLY and CDR2 FYNNEI. The CDR3 is 15 amino acids. The CDR3: CASRPDRTNTGELFF. The CDR3 nucleotides are TGTGCCAGCAGGCCGGACAGGACTAACACCGGGGAGCTGTTTTTT.

V and J are TRBV28 and TRBJ2-7, with TRBD2 matching 11 bases. Germline V CDR1 and CDR2: MDHEN, SYDVKM. This CDR3 has 15 amino acids. Unmatched junction bases numbered 9, after V lost 6 bases and J lost 5 bases. CDR3 sequence (DNA): TGTGCCAGCAGGGTATGGGCTAGCGGGAGGAACGAGCAGTACTTC. It codes for CASRVWASGRNEQYF. The full variable domain, rest sourced from reference TRBV28 and TRBJ2-7, is DVKVTQSSRYLVKRTGEKVFLECVQDMDHENMFWYRQDPGLGLRLIYFSYDVKMKEKGDIPEGYSVSREKKERFSLILESASTNQTSMYLCASRVWASGRNEQYFGPGTRLTVT.

This clone showed up just a few times. This chain connects TRBV7-8 to TRBJ2-4; 9 positions match TRBD1. CDR1 is SGHVS and CDR2 is FQNEAQ in the germline V gene. The CDR3 extends over 13 amino acids. Trimming cost V 6 bases and J 7 bases; bases outside gene matches: 4. The CDR3 here is CASRDRGRNIQYF. CDR3 nucleotide sequence: TGTGCCAGCAGGGACAGGGGACGGAACATTCAGTACTTC.

This chain joins TRBV7-2 and TRBJ1-2; D is uncertain. The V end lost 5 bases, the J end lost 4 bases, and 14 bases lay between the germline ends. Germline CDR1 SGHTA, CDR2 FQGNSA. The CDR3 is 14 residues long. CDR3 DNA: TGTGCCAGCAGCATCCCACGGCTAGGCTATGGCTACACCTTC. This sequence encodes CASSIPRLGYGYTF.

The chain couples TRBV6-6 to TRBJ2-1; TRBD2 matches 7 bases. Germline assignment: CDR1 MNHNY and CDR2 SVGAGI (reference sequence). The CDR3 runs 16 residues. Unmatched junction bases numbered 12, after V lost 6 bases and J lost 4 bases. The CDR3 nucleotides read TGTGCCAGCAGCCCCCGGGCTAGCGGCACTTACAATGAGCAGTTCTTC. This sequence encodes CASSPRASGTYNEQFF.

This clone was observed once. This chain connects TRBV7-2 to TRBJ2-7, with D hard to call. The length of the CDR3 is 12 residues. Germline CDR1 is SGHTA and CDR2 is FQGNSA. V was shortened by 1 base and J by 3 bases, with 4 bases between the two germline ends. The CDR3 nucleotides read TGTGCCAGCAGCTTAGTTAACTACGAGCAGTACTTC. Protein sequence: CASSLVNYEQYF.

The rearrangement joins TRBV5-4 to TRBJ1-2, with D possibly matching TRBD1 (6 bases). V was cut by 4 bases and J by 4 bases, with 14 bases left in between. Germline V gene sequence: CDR1 SGHNT, CDR2 YYREEE (reference sequence). This CDR3 has 14 residues. The CDR3 sequence: CASSISGQSYGYTF. In DNA, the CDR3 is TGTGCCAGCAGCATCTCCGGACAGTCCTATGGCTACACCTTC.

The genes are TRBV10-1 and TRBJ2-5, with D maybe TRBD2 (7 bases). The CDR3 consists of 19 residues. CDR1 is WNHNN, CDR2 SYGVQD, per germline (reference sequence). Between the trimmed V and J ends, which lost 3 bases and 0 bases, there was a span of 23 bases. The CDR3 coding sequence is TGCGCCAGCAGTGACTCCGAACTGGGGGGGCCTCTCGACCAAGAGACCCAGTACTTC. It encodes CASSDSELGGPLDQETQYF.

V gene TRBV5-1 combines with J gene TRBJ2-2, with D possibly being TRBD1 (6 bases). The germline gives CDR1 SGHRS, CDR2 YFSETQ. V lost 2 bases and J 4 bases, leaving 12 bases between the germline ends. The CDR3 runs to 15 residues. The CDR3 region is CASSLSQGSTGELFF. The CDR3 nucleotides read TGCGCCAGCAGCTTAAGTCAGGGGAGCACCGGGGAGCTGTTTTTT.

There are a few counts of this clone. This chain connects TRBV15 to TRBJ2-1, with TRBD2 matching 12 bases. CDR1 and CDR2 from the germline V gene are LNHNV and YYDKDF (reference sequence). The junction had 12 bases not matched to a gene; V was cut back by 2 bases and J by 7 bases. CDR3 length equals 18 residues. For the CDR3, the DNA is TGTGCCACCAGCAGAACCAACTTACTAGCGGGAGGAAAGAATGAGCAGTTCTTC. Translated: CATSRTNLLAGGKNEQFF. Full variable domain (rest looked up from reference TRBV15 and TRBJ2-1): DAMVIQNPRYQVTQFGKPVTLSCSQTLNHNVMYWYQQKSSQAPKLLFHYYDKDFNNEADTPDNFQSRRPNTSFCFLDIRSPGLGDTAMYLCATSRTNLLAGGKNEQFFGPGTRLTVL.

The chain is built from TRBV19 and TRBJ2-7, with TRBD2 identical over 7 bases. J gave up 5 bases and V 2 bases, and 6 bases lay outside the gene matches. The CDR3 runs 14 residues. Germline CDR1 reads LNHDA; CDR2 reads SQIVND (reference sequence). CDR3 DNA: TGTGCCAGTAGTATAATGGCAGGGACTAACGAGCAGTACTTC. Translated: CASSIMAGTNEQYF.

This clone appeared a few times. This chain joins TRBV5-1 and TRBJ2-1, with TRBD1 as a possible D gene (6 bases). Germline V gene lookup returns CDR1 SGHRS and CDR2 YFSETQ. Trimming stripped 3 bases from V and 7 bases from J, with 8 bases between. The CDR3 spans 12 residues. This CDR3 reads CASSSQGNEQFF. The CDR3 region has the DNA TGCGCCAGCAGCTCGCAGGGGAATGAGCAGTTCTTC.

On this clone: One junction end does not reproduce the germline sequence, and a read error may be involved. The V call is TRBV19, the J call TRBJ2-2; D might be TRBD1 (5 bases). Germline-derived CDR1 and CDR2 are LNHDA and SQIVND (reference sequence). The length of the CDR3 is 18 residues. CDR3: CASKLGNAQFRGTRELFF. CDR3 coding DNA: TGTGCCAGTAAACTGGGGAATGCGCAGTTTAGGGGCACCAGGGAGCTGTTTTTT.

This sequence joins TRBV19 and TRBJ2-7; D possibly corresponds to TRBD2 (6 bases). V shed 6 bases and J shed 6 bases, with 9 bases lying between them. The CDR3 runs 11 residues. The V gene's germline CDR1 is LNHDA and CDR2 SQIVND (reference sequence). The CDR3, as DNA: TGTGCCAGTAGGGTCGGGAGCGAGCAGTACTTC. It is translated as CASRVGSEQYF.

The DNA for the CDR3 is TGTGCCAGCAGCCCCTCCTTGGGGTTCGGGATAGAGACCCAGTACTTC. This codes for CASSPSLGFGIETQYF. The V call is TRBV7-6, the J call TRBJ2-5, with a tentative D call TRBD2 (5 bases). The V gene lost 5 bases and the J gene lost 4 bases, with 20 bases spanning the gap. Germline CDR1 and CDR2: SGHVS and FNYEAQ. The CDR3 extends over 16 amino acids.

CDR3: CAISERLGEAFF. CDR3 nucleotide sequence: TGTGCCATCAGCGAGAGACTAGGTGAAGCTTTCTTT. The chain has TRBV10-3 and TRBJ1-1; D unclear. The CDR3 runs 12 residues. V was cut by 6 bases and J by 7 bases, with 12 bases left in between. Looked up from germline, CDR1 is ENHRY and CDR2 is SYGVKD.

This chain uses TRBV30 with TRBJ2-7; TRBD2 aligns across 9 bases. The CDR3 spans 14 residues. Per the germline V gene, CDR1 is GTSNPN and CDR2 is SVGIG (reference sequence). Trimming at V came to 5 bases and at J to 2 bases, leaving 7 bases not matched to a gene. The CDR3 DNA follows: TGTGCCTGGGGTCGGAGCGGGGGGACCTACGAGCAGTACTTC. Amino acid sequence: CAWGRSGGTYEQYF.